A single sample gave rise to the 7 T cell receptor beta chains below, sequenced in a study of T cell responses to AZD1222 COVID-19 vaccine. Generated by immunoSEQ multiplex PCR, the TCRdb table keeps only in-frame clones and is missing some. The profile shows over 200,000 clones, approximately 94% of them singletons. The sequencing here drew on peripheral blood, taken 28 days after the second dose of the MenACWY control vaccine. The receptors were gathered from an adult who received the MenACWY meningococcal vaccine as a control.

CDR3 in amino acids: CAIHSTAGRYGYTF. CDR3 DNA: TGTGCCATCCATTCGACTGCAGGCCGTTATGGCTACACCTTC. The chain uses TRBV5-4 and TRBJ1-2; the D is unclear. Germline V gene data show CDR1 as SGHNT and CDR2 as YYREEE (reference sequence). The ends were cut back, 9 bases at V and 5 bases at J, with 20 bases in the middle. This CDR3 contains 14 residues.

The chain employs TRBV18 and TRBJ2-3, with 11 positions matching TRBD2. CDR3 length: 15 amino acids. J gave up 2 bases and V 4 bases, and 2 bases lay outside the gene matches. CDR1 is KGHSH and CDR2 is LQKENI in the germline V gene. The CDR3 sequence: CASSLAGGPTDTQYF. Here the CDR3 DNA reads TGTGCCAGCTCACTAGCGGGAGGGCCCACAGATACGCAGTATTTT.

The chain carries TRBV6-5 and TRBJ2-5; 8 nucleotides align to TRBD2. The CDR3 contains 14 residues. Germline assignment: CDR1 MNHEY and CDR2 SVGAGI. J was trimmed by 1 base and V by 7 bases; bases with no gene match: 5. The CDR3 loop is CASTRRGVQETQYF. The CDR3 DNA reads as TGTGCCAGCACCCGGCGGGGGGTCCAAGAGACCCAGTACTTC.

The chain is built from TRBV7-2 and TRBJ1-5; D uncertain. V lost 0 bases to trimming and J lost 7 bases, with 13 bases between them. Germline CDR1 is SGHTA and CDR2 is FQGNSA. CDR3 length equals 15 residues. Here the CDR3 reads CASSLARIWAQPQHF. The CDR3 DNA follows: TGTGCCAGCAGCTTAGCCAGGATATGGGCCCAGCCCCAGCATTTT.

This chain uses TRBV7-9 with TRBJ2-7; D unresolved. V shed 2 bases and J shed 2 bases, with 7 bases lying between them. This CDR3 is built from 13 residues. Germline CDR1 SEHNR, CDR2 FQNEAQ (reference sequence). CDR3 in amino acids: CASSLSLTYEQYF. The CDR3 DNA follows: TGTGCCAGCAGCTTATCCCTCACCTACGAGCAGTACTTC.

The chain has TRBV7-9 and TRBJ1-1, with a tentative D call TRBD1 (6 bases). This CDR3 spans 14 amino acids. CDR1 SEHNR and CDR2 FQNEAQ come from the germline V gene (reference sequence). Between the trimmed V and J ends, which lost 1 base and 4 bases, there was a span of 10 bases. The CDR3 DNA reads as TGTGCCAGCAGCTTAGAGGGGGGACCCACTGAAGCTTTCTTT. Translating gives CASSLEGGPTEAFF.

This clone was found once. The gene calls are TRBV7-9 and TRBJ1-2, with D perhaps matching TRBD1 (5 bases). V lost 7 bases to trimming and J lost 7 bases, with 16 bases between them. Germline V gene data show CDR1 as SEHNR and CDR2 as FQNEAQ (reference sequence). The CDR3 has 13 residues. CDR3 DNA: TGTGCCAGCACCCTTGGGGCAGCCTCTGGCTACACCTTC. Its protein product is CASTLGAASGYTF.